These 3 T cell receptor beta chains share one sample of origin, sequenced in a study of cytomegalovirus exposure and HLA in healthy donors. Researchers ran the PCR with 60 Vbeta and 13 Jbeta primers. The table came from immunoSEQ multiplex PCR; TCRdb's copy has only in-frame clones and leaves some out. The repertoire holds more than 90,000 clones, with more than 60% as singletons. Sequencing used PBMCs. Source of these receptors: a human donor in good health.

The genes are TRBV5-4 and TRBJ2-5; 10 bases match TRBD1. V trimming: 0 bases; J trimming: 4 bases; junction bases outside the gene matches: 6. The CDR3 has 16 residues. Per the germline V gene, CDR1 is SGHNT and CDR2 is YYREEE (reference sequence). The CDR3 reads CASSLGQGAQGETQYF. The CDR3 bases are TGTGCCAGCAGCTTGGGACAGGGGGCGCAGGGAGAGACCCAGTACTTC.

The chain has TRBV5-6 and TRBJ2-5, with D tentatively TRBD1 (7 bases). The J call is uncertain, as TRBJ2-7 better fits the DNA end. The length of the CDR3 is 17 residues. CDR1 is SGHDT and CDR2 is YYEEEE in the germline V gene. In nucleotides, the CDR3 is TGTGCCAGCAGGCGGGAACCCGGGACAGCCTTTACCTACGAGCAGTACTTC. Translation: CASRREPGTAFTYEQYF.

This chain joins TRBV27 and TRBJ2-7; possibly TRBD2 for D (5 bases). Deletions cut 6 bases from V and 3 bases from J, with 18 bases between. CDR1 MNHEY and CDR2 SMNVEV come from the germline V gene (reference sequence). The CDR3 is 15 residues long. In nucleotides, the CDR3 is TGTGCCAGCAGCAGAACGCCACTAGACTACTACGAGCAGTACTTC. Amino acids: CASSRTPLDYYEQYF.